These 27 T cell receptor beta chains were sequenced from one sample in a study of OX40 agonist ivuxolimab in advanced cancers. Here immunoSEQ multiplex PCR was the method, and the copy in TCRdb shows in-frame clones only, minus some. This table has about 58,000 clones, about four fifths appearing once. Sequences were derived from CD4+ or CD8+ T cells sorted from blood, sampled in a trial of the OX40 agonist ivuxolimab. These receptor sequences come from an adult with an advanced solid tumor such as melanoma, head and neck, liver or kidney cancer.

J is TRBJ2-2 and V is TRBV30; weak D call: TRBD2 (6 bases). CDR1 and CDR2 (germline): GTSNPN, SVGIG (reference sequence). V was trimmed by 2 bases and J by 4 bases, leaving 11 bases between them. CDR3 length equals 14 residues. The CDR3 loop is CAWSFGGSTGELFF. CDR3 sequence (DNA): TGTGCCTGGAGTTTCGGAGGGTCCACCGGGGAGCTGTTTTTT.

The chain joins TRBV21-1 to TRBJ2-5; TRBD2 is taken as the D call from the table, unchecked against the DNA. TRBV21-1 is a known pseudogene. CDR3 size: 17 residues. The CDR3 coding sequence is TGTGCCAGCAGCAAAGAAGTAGGACTAGCGATACAAGAGACCCAGTACTTC. It yields the protein CASSKEVGLAIQETQYF.

The rearrangement uses TRBV28 and TRBJ2-1; possibly TRBD2 for D (5 bases). Germline CDR1 and CDR2: MDHEN and SYDVKM. The CDR3 spans 11 residues. V was trimmed by 1 base and J by 16 bases, leaving 11 bases between them. CDR3 loop: CASSLSRVTFF. DNA for the CDR3: TGTGCCAGCAGTTTATCGCGGGTTACCTTCTTC.

This chain joins TRBV13 and TRBJ2-3, with D hard to call. CDR3 length: 13 residues. The germline gives CDR1 PRHDT, CDR2 FYEKMQ (reference sequence). Trimming cost V 9 bases and J 1 base, with 11 bases left between them. The CDR3 DNA reads as TGTGCCAGTCGGGCTTATGGCACAGATACGCAGTATTTT. Translated: CASRAYGTDTQYF.

The chain combines TRBV10-3 with TRBJ2-7; 9 bases are a match to TRBD1. Trimming cost V 6 bases and J 4 bases; bases outside gene matches: 7. This CDR3 region has 14 residues. Germline V gene sequence: CDR1 ENHRY, CDR2 SYGVKD. The CDR3 DNA is TGTGCCATCAGGAGGGACAGGGTGGAATACGAGCAGTACTTC. Protein product: CAIRRDRVEYEQYF.

The rearrangement joins TRBV19 to TRBJ1-2; TRBD1 matches 8 bases. The germline gives CDR1 LNHDA, CDR2 SQIVND (reference sequence). The V and J ends lost 8 bases and 0 bases, in that order; junction bases with no gene match: 8. This CDR3 is 15 amino acids long. The DNA for the CDR3 is TGTGCCAGTGCGCAGGGGGCCCTAGCTAACTATGGCTACACCTTC. This codes for CASAQGALANYGYTF.

The chain is built from TRBV11-1 and TRBJ2-1; D is undetermined. The germline gives CDR1 SGHAT, CDR2 FQDESV (reference sequence). The CDR3 sequence is 15 residues long. Trimming shortened V by 4 bases and J by 0 bases, and 10 bases separated the two germline ends. The CDR3, as DNA: TGTGCCAGCAGCTCCCTGAGAAGCTCCTACAATGAGCAGTTCTTC. The encoded protein is CASSSLRSSYNEQFF.

V usage is TRBV2 and J usage is TRBJ2-2; tentatively, D is TRBD1 or TRBD2 (6 bases each). Germline V gene lookup returns CDR1 SNHLY and CDR2 FYNNEI. This CDR3 region has 15 residues. V was clipped by 5 bases and J by 1 base, with 11 bases between them. The CDR3, as DNA: TGTGCCAGCAGTAGACTAGGGGGGAACACCGGGGAGCTGTTTTTT. Translating gives CASSRLGGNTGELFF.

This rearrangement joins TRBV18 to TRBJ1-4; D is unclear. The V end was cut by 6 bases, the J end by 5 bases, with 10 bases between. The CDR3 runs 13 residues. CDR1 and CDR2 (germline): KGHSH, LQKENI. The CDR3 spells CASSQLENEKLFF. CDR3 nucleotides: TGTGCCAGCTCGCAACTGGAGAATGAAAAACTGTTTTTT.

The chain combines TRBV19 with TRBJ1-2, with D possibly matching TRBD1 (6 bases). Trimming removed 10 bases from V and 4 bases from J, with 19 bases in between. The CDR3 is 14 amino acids. The germline CDR1 and CDR2 sequences are LNHDA and SQIVND (reference sequence). This chain's CDR3 is CATHPAGQRYGYTF. The CDR3 bases are TGTGCCACTCACCCCGCCGGACAGCGCTATGGCTACACCTTC.

This clone was counted a few times. The chain links TRBV7-6 to TRBJ1-5; D gene unclear. Germline V CDR1 and CDR2: SGHVS, FNYEAQ. There are 15 residues in the CDR3. Trimming removed 1 base at V and 3 bases at J, with 10 bases between. The DNA of the CDR3 is TGTGCCAGCAGCTTAGACATAGGTTTCAATCAGCCCCAGCATTTT. Translating gives CASSLDIGFNQPQHF.

The genes are TRBV18 and TRBJ2-1; TRBD2 is a possible D gene (6 bases). V was shortened by 1 base and J by 7 bases, with 17 bases between the two germline ends. The length of the CDR3 is 16 residues. The germline gives CDR1 KGHSH, CDR2 LQKENI. CDR3 nucleotide sequence: TGTGCCAGCTCACCACGGAATGGGGCCGGGAGAAATGAGCAGTTCTTC. Its translation is CASSPRNGAGRNEQFF.

This clone appeared once. The rearrangement uses TRBV6-5 and TRBJ1-2, with D tentatively TRBD1 (5 bases). The CDR3 contains 14 residues. Germline-derived CDR1 and CDR2 are MNHEY and SVGAGI. Trimming pared 0 bases from V and 5 bases from J, leaving 10 bases between. CDR3 nucleotide sequence: TGTGCCAGCAGTTACTCGGGACTGCCTTATGGCTACACCTTC. It encodes CASSYSGLPYGYTF.

The chain couples TRBV15 to TRBJ2-5; D assignment may be TRBD1 or TRBD2 (5 bases each). Looked up from germline, CDR1 is LNHNV and CDR2 is YYDKDF (reference sequence). The germline V and J ends were trimmed by 0 bases and 2 bases, with 10 bases remaining between them. CDR3 length equals 15 residues. This CDR3 is CATSREGDGQETQYF. CDR3 nucleotide sequence: TGTGCCACCAGCAGAGAGGGGGACGGTCAAGAGACCCAGTACTTC.

The J gene is TRBJ1-2, the V gene TRBV11-2; D not certain. Trimming left V 5 bases short and J 7 bases short, with 14 bases between. Germline lookup yields CDR1 SGHAT and CDR2 FQNNGV. The CDR3 consists of 13 residues. CDR3 sequence: CASSTNQVTGYTF. CDR3 sequence (DNA): TGTGCCAGCAGCACCAACCAGGTTACTGGCTACACCTTC.

The chain joins TRBV9 to TRBJ2-3, with D unresolved. Trimming removed 3 bases from V and 6 bases from J, with 17 bases in between. The CDR3 spans 15 residues. Per the germline V gene, CDR1 is SGDLS and CDR2 is YYNGEE. The CDR3 reads CASSATARTADTQYF. CDR3 nucleotides: TGTGCCAGCAGCGCCACAGCTCGGACGGCCGATACGCAGTATTTT.

The rearrangement uses TRBV18 and TRBJ1-5; 7 bases line up with TRBD1. The germline CDR1 and CDR2 sequences are KGHSH and LQKENI. This CDR3 comprises 13 residues. V shed 3 bases, J shed 4 bases, and the junction held 0 bases outside the gene matches. The CDR3, as DNA: TGTGCCAGCTCACCGGACAGGAATCAGCCCCAGCATTTT. It is translated as CASSPDRNQPQHF.

This chain uses TRBV19 with TRBJ2-5; either TRBD1 or TRBD2 may fit D (5 bases each). The J call may be faulty, since TRBJ2-7 better matches the DNA end. The CDR3 sequence is 14 residues long. Germline loops: CDR1 LNHDA, CDR2 SQIVND (reference sequence). CDR3 in DNA: TGTGCCAGTAGTAGAGGGGATTTCTCCTACGAGCAGTACTTC. Its protein product is CASSRGDFSYEQYF.

In DNA form, the CDR3 reads TGCGCCAGCAGCTTGAAGGGCCACGAGCAGTACTTC. Residues: CASSLKGHEQYF. The chain has TRBV5-1 and TRBJ2-7; the D is unclear. Germline assignment: CDR1 SGHRS and CDR2 YFSETQ. V dropped 1 base and J dropped 5 bases, with 7 bases sitting between them. This CDR3 contains 12 residues. The variable domain in full, with the rest retrieved from reference TRBV5-1 and TRBJ2-7, is KAGVTQTPRYLIKTRGQQVTLSCSPISGHRSVSWYQQTPGQGLQFLFEYFSETQRNKGNFPGRFSGRQFSNSRSEMNVSTLELGDSALYLCASSLKGHEQYFGPGTRLTVT.

Ten or more counts support this clone. The V call is TRBV29-1, the J call TRBJ2-5; 12 nucleotides line up with TRBD2. The CDR3 loop spans 16 amino acids. The V gene end was trimmed by 4 bases and the J gene end by 2 bases; junction bases not matched to a gene: 8. Germline V lookup: CDR1 SQVTM, CDR2 ANQGSEA. The CDR3: CSVGRLAGALQETQYF. The CDR3 DNA reads TGCAGCGTTGGCCGACTAGCGGGAGCCCTACAAGAGACCCAGTACTTC.

The genes are TRBV2 and TRBJ2-3; D may be TRBD1 or TRBD2 (5 bases each). V lost 3 bases and J 10 bases, leaving 11 bases between the germline ends. Germline CDR1 reads SNHLY; CDR2 reads FYNNEI. This CDR3 is built from 12 residues. CDR3 sequence: CASSEPGRAQYF. CDR3 nucleotides: TGTGCCAGCAGTGAGCCGGGACGGGCGCAGTATTTT.

The chain uses TRBV7-3 and TRBJ2-5, with 11 nucleotides matching TRBD2. The V and J ends lost 3 bases and 3 bases, in that order; junction bases with no gene match: 6. The CDR3 is 16 amino acids. Germline CDR1 SGHTA, CDR2 FQGTGA. CDR3 in amino acids: CASSLGTSGREETQYF. As DNA, the CDR3 is TGTGCCAGCAGCTTGGGAACTAGCGGGAGAGAAGAGACCCAGTACTTC.

V gene TRBV4-2 combines with J gene TRBJ2-3, with 8 bases that match TRBD2. V was clipped by 0 bases and J by 0 bases; unmatched bases: 5. In germline, CDR1 is LGHNA, CDR2 YNFKEQ. CDR3 length: 17 amino acids. The CDR3 DNA follows: TGTGCCAGCAGCCAAGACCCGCGGGGGGCGAGCACAGATACGCAGTATTTT. Protein sequence: CASSQDPRGASTDTQYF.

The V gene is TRBV2, the J gene TRBJ1-2; D call uncertain. Germline values: CDR1 SNHLY, CDR2 FYNNEI. CDR3 length equals 14 residues. V dropped 6 bases and J dropped 8 bases, with 19 bases sitting between them. CDR3 bases: TGTGCCAGCAGCGCCGACAATGGATCCGGGGGCTACACCTTC. As protein: CASSADNGSGGYTF.

The count of this clone is one. The chain carries TRBV10-1 and TRBJ2-3, with unresolved D. The germline CDR1 and CDR2 sequences are WNHNN and SYGVQD (reference sequence). This CDR3 comprises 12 residues. Trimming cost V 10 bases and J 3 bases, with 11 bases left between them. The CDR3 loop reads CAIMTLTDTQYF. The CDR3 DNA reads as TGCGCCATTATGACCCTTACAGATACGCAGTATTTT.

This clone was found once. This chain uses TRBV9 with TRBJ2-5; D remains ambiguous. Germline CDR1 reads SGDLS; CDR2 reads YYNGEE. The CDR3 is 13 residues long. Trimming cost V 0 bases and J 1 base, with 4 bases left between them. Here the CDR3 DNA reads TGTGCCAGCAGCGTAGACACCCAAGAGACCCAGTACTTC. Its protein is CASSVDTQETQYF.

This chain's CDR3 is CASSQDLTAGLNTEAFF. CDR3 bases: TGCGCCAGCAGCCAAGATCTAACAGCTGGACTGAACACTGAAGCTTTCTTT. V is TRBV4-1 and J is TRBJ1-1; D is uncertain. Looked up from germline, CDR1 is MGHRA and CDR2 is YSYEKL. V was pared by 0 bases and J by 0 bases, with 14 bases between. The CDR3 loop spans 17 amino acids.